These T cell receptor beta chains were read from a single sample in a study of cytomegalovirus exposure and HLA in healthy donors. Libraries were prepared by immunoSEQ multiplex PCR; TCRdb keeps only in-frame clonotypes and omits some of them. The sample contains some 180,000 clones, roughly 9.5% of which appear only once. Sequencing was performed on PBMCs. These receptor sequences come from a woman in her twenties or thirties in good health and CMV-seropositive. CDR3s include the opening cysteine and the closing phenylalanine or tryptophan. Each record gives: J gene, clone size, D gene, V gene, CDR3 protein, CDR3 DNA. D genes are given only for firm matches. The listing skips clone size in some rows; elsewhere it reads once, few, many or a size class.

>TRBJ1-2|few|TRBD1|TRBV2
CASRPTGGNSGYTF
TGTGCCAGCAGGCCGACAGGGGGAAATTCGGGCTACACCTTC
>TRBJ1-1|few|-|TRBV19
CASSMSSARYTEAFF
TGTGCCAGTAGTATGAGCTCCGCAAGATACACTGAAGCTTTCTTT
>TRBJ2-7|few|-|TRBV11-2
CASSLGAIYEQYF
TGTGCCAGCAGCTTAGGGGCCATATACGAGCAGTACTTC
>TRBJ1-2|-|TRBD1|TRBV30
CACTLSLTGDRGGYTF
TGTGCCTGTACATTATCGTTAACAGGGGATAGAGGGGGCTACACCTTC
>TRBJ1-5|-|-|TRBV6-6
CASSSLPHQPQHF
TGTGCCAGCAGTTCCCTACCCCATCAGCCCCAGCATTTT
>TRBJ2-7|-|TRBD1|TRBV12-5
CASGLRSGGESYEQYF
TGTGCTAGTGGTTTGAGATCAGGGGGCGAATCCTACGAGCAGTACTTC
>TRBJ2-3|few|-|TRBV7-9
CASSLLGGTGPTDTQYF
TGTGCCAGCAGCTTACTGGGCGGGACTGGACCAACAGATACGCAGTATTTT
>TRBJ1-5|few|TRBD1|TRBV6-1
CASSDGQGAQPQHF
TGTGCCAGCAGTGATGGACAGGGGGCACAGCCCCAGCATTTT
>TRBJ1-2|-|TRBD1|TRBV7-2
CASSLAPIQTGGVGASNYGYTF
TGTGCCAGCAGCTTAGCGCCGATTCAGACAGGGGGCGTGGGTGCTTCTAACTATGGCTACACCTTC
>TRBJ1-2|-|TRBD1|TRBV4-1
CASSRDRGYGYTF
TGCGCCAGCAGCCGGGACAGGGGATATGGCTACACCTTC
>TRBJ2-7|-|TRBD1|TRBV6-1
CASSEEVGTGPYEQYF
TGTGCCAGCAGTGAAGAGGTGGGGACAGGCCCCTACGAGCAGTACTTC
>TRBJ1-3|few|TRBD1|TRBV5-4
CASSHRQGTSGNTIYF
TGTGCCAGCAGCCACCGACAGGGGACCTCTGGAAACACCATATATTTT
>TRBJ1-5|-|-|TRBV30
CAWSSSRGASNQPQHF
TGTGCCTGGAGCTCCTCACGGGGGGCGAGCAATCAGCCCCAGCATTTT
>TRBJ2-1|few|TRBD2|TRBV29-1
CSVKTSGGSSYNEQFF
TGCAGCGTCAAGACTAGCGGGGGGAGCTCCTACAATGAGCAGTTCTTC
>TRBJ2-7|few|TRBD2|TRBV4-1
CASSSPGLSSYEQYF
TGCGCCAGCAGCTCACCGGGACTAAGCTCCTACGAGCAGTACTTC
>TRBJ2-5|-|TRBD1|TRBV7-9
CASGTGSLETQYF
TGTGCCAGTGGGACAGGTTCCTTAGAGACCCAGTACTTC
>TRBJ1-5|-|-|TRBV7-2
CASSSRGSNQPQHF
TGTGCCAGCAGCTCCAGGGGAAGCAATCAGCCCCAGCATTTT
>TRBJ2-5|few|-|TRBV6-1
CASSPPRETQYF
TGTGCCAGCAGTCCCCCGAGGGAGACCCAGTACTTC
>TRBJ1-5|-|-|TRBV30
CAWSVINQPQHF
TGTGCCTGGAGTGTTATCAATCAGCCCCAGCATTTT
>TRBJ2-5|-|TRBD2|TRBV5-1
CASSLAGGGAETQYF
TGCGCCAGCAGCTTGGCTGGCGGGGGGGCAGAGACCCAGTACTTC
>TRBJ1-1|few|TRBD1|TRBV19
CASSSTGGGDTEAFF
TGTGCCAGTAGTTCCACAGGGGGCGGAGACACTGAAGCTTTCTTT
>TRBJ1-4|-|-|TRBV5-1
CASSLAGSNEKLFF
TGCGCCAGCAGCTTAGCAGGATCTAATGAAAAACTGTTTTTT
>TRBJ1-1|few|-|TRBV4-1
CASSQGRTARNTEAFF
TGCGCCAGCAGCCAAGGCCGGACAGCGAGGAACACTGAAGCTTTCTTT
>TRBJ2-7|-|-|TRBV5-5
CASSAEFSYEQYF
TGTGCCAGCAGCGCAGAATTCTCCTACGAGCAGTACTTC